These 24 T cell receptor beta chains originate from one sample sequenced in a study of spatial heterogeneity in lung cancer. Time point noted: sample taken at primary tumor resection. Extraction of whole RNA from tumor, nontumor lung or frozen PBMC preceded unsorted sequencing. MiXCR was run by TCRdb on the 5' RACE reads, yielding one entry per CDR3 protein. This sample carries about 85,000 distinct CDR3 sequences, around 21% of them seen once, and the ten largest clones take 6.2%. The material sequenced was PBMCs, taken at surgery. Receptor source: a male donor with early-stage non-small cell lung cancer.

There are a few counts of this clonotype. This chain uses TRBV20-1 with TRBJ1-2, with a weak D call TRBD1 (6 bases). This CDR3 comprises 11 residues. Between the trimmed V and J ends, which lost 5 bases and 4 bases, there was a span of 8 bases. The V gene's germline CDR1 is DFQATT and CDR2 SNEGSKA (reference sequence). This chain's CDR3 is CSAPGAYGYTF. The CDR3 DNA reads as TGCAGTGCTCCGGGGGCCTATGGCTACACCTTC.

This clonotype was detected a few times. V usage is TRBV27 and J usage is TRBJ1-2; D remains unclear. There are 15 residues in the CDR3. Trimming left V 3 bases short and J 5 bases short, with 16 bases between. Germline V gene data show CDR1 as MNHEY and CDR2 as SMNVEV (reference sequence). CDR3 in DNA: TGTGCCAGCAGTTTTTCCGGACCTGACTTTTATGGCTACACCTTC. Encoded protein: CASSFSGPDFYGYTF.

In its sample, this clonotype was seen many times. The V and J genes are TRBV28 and TRBJ1-5; D is unclear. V dropped 3 bases and J dropped 3 bases, with 3 bases sitting between them. The germline V gene has CDR1 MDHEN and CDR2 SYDVKM. This CDR3 has 12 amino acids. The CDR3 region has the DNA TGTGCCAGCAGTTTCCCCAATCAGCCCCAGCATTTT. Its translation: CASSFPNQPQHF.

The V gene is TRBV3-1, the J gene TRBJ2-7; 11 nucleotides align to TRBD2. The V and J ends lost 4 bases and 5 bases, in that order; junction bases with no gene match: 10. Germline assignment: CDR1 LGHDT and CDR2 YNNKEL (reference sequence). The CDR3 runs to 16 residues. For the CDR3, the DNA is TGTGCCAGCAGCCCCATAGCGGGGGGGCCTTCGAACGAGCAGTACTTC. This translates into CASSPIAGGPSNEQYF.

The chain has TRBV29-1 and TRBJ2-7; 7 bases match TRBD2. This CDR3 spans 13 amino acids. Losses at the gene ends were 3 bases for V and 1 base for J; bases not matched to a gene: 3. The germline gives CDR1 SQVTM, CDR2 ANQGSEA. DNA of the CDR3: TGCAGCGTTGACAGGGAGGGGTCCTACGAGCAGTACTTC. The encoded protein is CSVDREGSYEQYF.

The chain recombines TRBV28 with TRBJ2-1; TRBD2 agrees at 7 bases. V lost 8 bases to trimming and J lost 3 bases; unmatched junction nucleotides: 4. Germline values: CDR1 MDHEN, CDR2 SYDVKM. The CDR3 totals 13 residues. The CDR3 sequence: CASATSDYNEQFF. DNA for the CDR3: TGTGCCAGCGCTACTAGCGACTACAATGAGCAGTTCTTC.

The table lists this clonotype with a few counts. The V gene is TRBV7-8, the J gene TRBJ1-6; maybe TRBD1 (6 bases). V lost 0 bases, J lost 0 bases, and 12 bases lay in between. The CDR3 loop spans 18 amino acids. The germline V gene encodes CDR1 SGHVS and CDR2 FQNEAQ. In DNA form, the CDR3 reads TGTGCCAGCAGCTTAGCGCGGCAGGGGAGCTCCTATAATTCACCCCTCCACTTT. As protein: CASSLARQGSSYNSPLHF.

In regard to this clonotype: A much bigger clone sits one base away, suggesting this may be a read error. V usage is TRBV12-3 or TRBV12-4 and J usage is TRBJ1-1, with unresolved D. Trimming cost V 4 bases and J 0 bases, with 9 bases left between them. The CDR3 covers 14 residues. Here the CDR3 reads CASSSWTVNTEAFF. The CDR3 DNA sequence: TGTGCCAGCAGTTCCTGGACTGTGAACACTGAAGCTTTCTTT.

In its sample, this clonotype was seen a few times. This chain joins TRBV20-1 and TRBJ2-3; 9 positions agree with TRBD2. Germline assignment: CDR1 DFQATT and CDR2 SNEGSKA (reference sequence). The trim removed 3 bases at V and 2 bases at J, leaving 6 bases unmatched. The CDR3 is 15 amino acids. The CDR3: CSARTSGALTDTQYF. CDR3 nucleotides: TGCAGTGCTAGGACTAGCGGAGCCCTCACAGATACGCAGTATTTT.

The V call is TRBV29-1, the J call TRBJ2-2; 10 bases align to TRBD2. CDR1 and CDR2 from the germline V gene are SQVTM and ANQGSEA. This CDR3 comprises 16 residues. After removal of 3 bases from V and 4 bases from J, the junction contained 8 bases not matched to a gene. Written as DNA, the CDR3 is TGCAGCGTTGAGCCATCTAGCGGGGGAACCACCGGGGAGCTGTTTTTT. It encodes CSVEPSSGGTTGELFF.

About this clonotype itself: The CDR3 carries no conserved terminal phenylalanine or tryptophan, so it likely arises from a read error. The V gene is TRBV20-1, the J gene TRBJ1-1; 10 bases fit TRBD1. This CDR3 spans 14 amino acids. Unmatched junction bases numbered 5, after V lost 3 bases and J lost 4 bases. CDR1 is DFQATT and CDR2 is SNEGSKA in the germline V gene (reference sequence). The CDR3 DNA is TGCAGTGCTAGCGGGACAGGGGTAGTCACTGAAGCTTTCATT. The encoded protein is CSASGTGVVTEAFI.

J is TRBJ1-2 and V is TRBV11-2; D ambiguous. The CDR3 is made up of 15 amino acids. Trimming removed 0 bases at V and 4 bases at J, with 12 bases between. The germline gives CDR1 SGHAT, CDR2 FQNNGV. The CDR3 sequence is CASSLDLDSLYGYTF. The CDR3 DNA follows: TGTGCCAGCAGCTTAGATCTGGACTCGCTCTATGGCTACACCTTC.

This chain connects TRBV12-3 or TRBV12-4 to TRBJ2-5; 10 positions agree with TRBD2. The trim removed 5 bases at V and 1 base at J, leaving 4 bases unmatched. This CDR3 has 15 residues. The CDR3 nucleotides are TGTGCCAGCAGTGGAGCGGGGGGGCTCCAAGAGACCCAGTACTTC. It translates to CASSGAGGLQETQYF.

The chain uses TRBV27 and TRBJ2-7, with TRBD1 identical over 10 bases. V dropped 6 bases and J dropped 6; count of bases not matched to a gene: 11. There are 15 residues in the CDR3. CDR1 MNHEY and CDR2 SMNVEV come from the germline V gene (reference sequence). CDR3 in amino acids: CASSLGQGFGSEQYF. CDR3 in DNA: TGTGCCAGCAGCCTGGGACAGGGGTTTGGTAGCGAGCAGTACTTC.

The CDR3 is CAISQQGEGTEAFF. Here the CDR3 DNA reads TGTGCCATCAGCCAACAGGGGGAAGGCACTGAAGCTTTCTTT. This chain links TRBV10-3 with TRBJ1-1; TRBD1 agrees at 8 bases. This CDR3 comprises 14 residues. After removal of 6 bases from V and 4 bases from J, the junction contained 7 bases not matched to a gene. Germline V gives CDR1 ENHRY, CDR2 SYGVKD.

In its sample, this clonotype was seen once. This chain links TRBV4-1 with TRBJ2-2; D uncertain. Trimming pared 0 bases from V and 9 bases from J, leaving 17 bases between. The V gene's germline CDR1 is MGHRA and CDR2 YSYEKL. This CDR3 comprises 16 residues. The CDR3 coding sequence is TGCGCCAGCAGCCAAGAGGCTCACGGGTACGACCGGGAGCTGTTTTTT. Its translation: CASSQEAHGYDRELFF.

This clonotype was picked up a small number of times. V gene TRBV14 combines with J gene TRBJ2-3; D is undetermined. This CDR3 spans 11 amino acids. Trimming removed 1 base from V and 8 bases from J, with 4 bases in between. Germline CDR1 and CDR2: SGHDN and FVKESK. In DNA, the CDR3 is TGTGCCAGCAGCCAAGCCGTTACGCAGTATTTT. This encodes CASSQAVTQYF.

This clonotype was observed a few times. V is TRBV7-9 and J is TRBJ2-1; 7 bases agree with TRBD2. The CDR3 runs 16 residues. The V gene's germline CDR1 is SEHNR and CDR2 FQNEAQ (reference sequence). The V and J ends lost 1 base and 9 bases, in that order; junction bases with no gene match: 12. CDR3 DNA sequence: TGTGCCAGCAGCTTAGGGGCTAGCGGAAGCTCGGGTGAGCAGTTCTTC. This gives the protein CASSLGASGSSGEQFF.

The chain carries TRBV5-6 and TRBJ2-7; 11 bases line up with TRBD2. Germline CDR1 and CDR2: SGHDT and YYEEEE. V lost 4 bases, J lost 5 bases, and 5 bases stayed unmatched. The CDR3 runs 14 residues. The CDR3 spells CASSLLAGGDEQYF. The CDR3 bases are TGTGCCAGCAGCCTTCTAGCGGGAGGCGACGAGCAGTACTTC.

With regard to this clonotype: A much larger clone differs by one base, so this may be a read error. CDR3 coding DNA: TGTGCCAGCAGCTTAAAGGGCTCGAGCTCCTACAATGAGAAGTTCTTC. Amino acid sequence: CASSLKGSSSYNEKFF. This rearrangement joins TRBV7-3 to TRBJ2-1; D is ambiguous. The germline V gene has CDR1 SGHTA and CDR2 FQGTGA. This CDR3 comprises 16 residues.

This clonotype was seen a few times. The J gene is TRBJ2-1, the V gene TRBV10-3, with 7 bases lining up with TRBD2. Trimming took 4 bases from V and 0 from J; bases not matched to a gene: 12. There are 18 residues in the CDR3. The germline V gene has CDR1 ENHRY and CDR2 SYGVKD. The CDR3 loop reads CAISGGGFSSSSYNEQFF. DNA of the CDR3: TGTGCCATCAGTGGGGGAGGGTTCTCTAGCAGCTCCTACAATGAGCAGTTCTTC.

This chain uses TRBV18 with TRBJ1-4, with 8 bases fitting TRBD1. The CDR3 length is 17 residues. V lost 1 base to trimming and J lost 6 bases; unmatched junction nucleotides: 10. Germline V gives CDR1 KGHSH, CDR2 LQKENI. The CDR3 DNA sequence: TGTGCCAGCTCACCACGAGTCCAGGGGGCAGGAGATGAAAAACTGTTTTTT. It encodes CASSPRVQGAGDEKLFF.

The table lists this clonotype with many counts. The CDR3 DNA reads TGTGCCTGGGCCGAGGCCAAAAACATTCAGTACTTC. Its protein is CAWAEAKNIQYF. The V call is TRBV30, the J call TRBJ2-4; D gene uncertain. The V end lost 5 bases, the J end lost 1 base, and 6 bases lay between the germline ends. CDR1 GTSNPN and CDR2 SVGIG come from the germline V gene (reference sequence). This CDR3 contains 12 residues.

This clonotype was seen only a few times. The chain has TRBV5-4 and TRBJ1-1; 9 nucleotides match TRBD1. J lost 4 bases, V lost 4 bases, and 5 bases had no gene match. The CDR3 has 14 residues. Germline V gene lookup returns CDR1 SGHNT and CDR2 YYREEE (reference sequence). The CDR3 bases are TGTGCCAGCAGCCCGACAGGGGGTAGCACTGAAGCTTTCTTT. Translated: CASSPTGGSTEAFF.